This TCR beta chain was obtained from a study of cytomegalovirus exposure and HLA in healthy donors. Concerning this clone: Its antigen is still unknown.

The study, taken as a whole, reports: Immune exposure information comprised only CMV serostatus. It was likely that a cluster of highly shared sequence variants was a sequencing artifact.

Primers for the PCR totalled 60 Vbeta and 13 Jbeta. Repertoires were generated with immunoSEQ multiplex PCR, while TCRdb's copy carries only in-frame clones and drops some. The table lists around 300,000 clones, roughly two thirds of them singletons. CDR1 and CDR2 (germline): MGHRA, YSYEKL. The CDR3 has 13 residues. The V end was cut by 4 bases, the J end by 7 bases, with 13 bases between. The genes are TRBV4-1 and TRBJ1-2; TRBD1 might be the D (6 bases). This sequence was found in a female donor in good health and CMV-seronegative. Sequenced input: PBMCs. CDR3 sequence (DNA): TGCGCCAGCAGCCCACAGGGTAACAGTGGCTACACCTTC. Its translation is CASSPQGNSGYTF.